This T cell receptor (beta chain) was sequenced for a study of PD-1 blockade in classical Hodgkin lymphoma. In germline, CDR1 is SQVTM, CDR2 ANQGSEA. This CDR3 contains 13 residues. V trimming: 6 bases; J trimming: 7 bases; junction bases outside the gene matches: 11. Comments on this clone: The antigen is not known.

Each patient experienced a relapse that followed autologous stem cell transplantation, and brentuximab vedotin exposure varied. The assay was immunoSEQ multiplex PCR, and TCRdb's table has in-frame clones only and misses some. The table lists nearly 25,000 clones, about 76% of them singletons, with around 19% in the top ten. Study-wide results and caveats: Any patient who commenced nivolumab under 1 year after ASCT was excluded. Healthy donors reportedly exceeded newly diagnosed patients in baseline TCR diversity.

The sequencing used peripheral blood mononuclear cells (PBMCs), collected before the second cycle of nivolumab. The sequence was obtained from a human donor with classical Hodgkin lymphoma. The chain links TRBV29-1 to TRBJ1-2; 7 bases match TRBD1. The CDR3 is CSVEEQGVGGYTF. Here the CDR3 DNA reads TGCAGCGTGGAGGAGCAGGGGGTAGGTGGCTACACCTTC.